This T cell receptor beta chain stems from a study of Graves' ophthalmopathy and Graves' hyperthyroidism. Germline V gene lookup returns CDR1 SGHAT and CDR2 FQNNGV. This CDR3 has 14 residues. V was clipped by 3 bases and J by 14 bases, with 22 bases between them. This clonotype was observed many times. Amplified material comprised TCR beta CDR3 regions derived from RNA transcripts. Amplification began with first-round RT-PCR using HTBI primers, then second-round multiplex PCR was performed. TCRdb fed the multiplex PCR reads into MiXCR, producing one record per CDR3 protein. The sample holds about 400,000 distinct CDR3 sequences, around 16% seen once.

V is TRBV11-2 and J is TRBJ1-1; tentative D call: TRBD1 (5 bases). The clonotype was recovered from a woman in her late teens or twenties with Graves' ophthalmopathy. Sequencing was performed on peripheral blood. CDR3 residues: CASSFGTEFMGVFF. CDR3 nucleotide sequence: TGTGCCAGCAGCTTCGGGACTGAGTTTATGGGAGTGTTCTTT.